This TCR beta chain was observed in a study of CD8 T cells in ankylosing spondylitis. V lost 6 bases and J lost 8; bases outside the gene matches: 13. The CDR3 sequence is 14 residues long. The germline gives CDR1 SQVTM, CDR2 ANQGSEA. One entry per CDR3 protein, called by TCRdb with MiXCR from the 5' RACE reads. The sample consists of roughly 100,000 distinct CDR3 sequences, about 7.7% of them appearing once. In this sample, this clonotype turned up many times. The antigen is not known. Broader study findings: The disease-linked clones had a CD8+ phenotype and low blood frequencies. Disease-linked clones were reportedly significantly enriched in matched ankylosing spondylitis synovial fluid.

The TCR was taken from a male donor with ankylosing spondylitis or in good health (not recorded which). The chain recombines TRBV29-1 with TRBJ2-1; the match to TRBD2 covers 7 bases. The sequenced sample consisted of blood, either unsorted or a sorted T cell fraction (not recorded which). Here the CDR3 DNA reads TGCAGCGTCAGCGAACGGGAGGTCGTGGATGAGCAGTTCTTC. Amino acids: CSVSEREVVDEQFF.